The 15 T cell receptor beta chains below all came from one sample that was sequenced in a study of human T cells and chemical hapten exposure. One entry per CDR3 protein, called by TCRdb with MiXCR from the RACE reads. The profile shows about 300,000 distinct CDR3 sequences, 5.5% of them singletons. Time point defined: pre-sensitization, week 0. The treatment: therapeutic diphenylcyclopropenone sensitization with weekly scalp DPC. The specimen was whole blood, collected in connection with sensitization to the hapten diphenylcyclopropenone (DPC). The receptors derive from a woman aged 18-29 years with alopecia areata. Some clones in this sample may be carry-over from other donors' samples.

The chain couples TRBV12-3 or TRBV12-4 to TRBJ2-7; tentative D call: TRBD2 (6 bases). The CDR3 consists of 13 residues. Between the trimmed V and J ends, which lost 3 bases and 4 bases, there was a span of 10 bases. CDR3 amino acids: CASSLNGGYEQYF. CDR3 in DNA: TGTGCCAGCAGTTTGAATGGGGGGTACGAGCAGTACTTC.

This clonotype was detected only a few times. The gene calls are TRBV29-1 and TRBJ1-2, with D possibly being TRBD1 (6 bases). This CDR3 comprises 12 residues. V was pared by 3 bases and J by 4 bases, with 9 bases between. Looked up from germline, CDR1 is SQVTM and CDR2 is ANQGSEA. The chain's CDR3 is CSVERGAYGYTF. CDR3 nucleotide sequence: TGCAGCGTTGAGAGGGGGGCCTATGGCTACACCTTC.

This chain uses TRBV12-5 with TRBJ1-1; 10 bases match TRBD1. The CDR3 has 15 amino acids. V lost 6 bases, J lost 2 bases, and 6 bases stayed unmatched. Per germline, CDR1 LGHNT and CDR2 FRNRAP. CDR3 loop: CASGSGQGRNTEAFF. In nucleotides, the CDR3 is TGTGCTAGTGGGTCGGGACAGGGGAGAAACACTGAAGCTTTCTTT.

This clonotype was seen ten or more times. CDR3 sequence: CASSPEEWFTEAFF. For the CDR3, the DNA is TGTGCCAGCAGCCCCGAAGAGTGGTTCACTGAAGCTTTCTTT. V and J are TRBV7-2 and TRBJ1-1; D remains ambiguous. CDR1 is SGHTA, CDR2 FQGNSA, per germline. This CDR3 has 14 amino acids. The V end was cut by 5 bases, the J end by 4 bases, with 14 bases between.

This clonotype was counted a few times. The rearrangement joins TRBV6-2 or TRBV6-3 to TRBJ2-7; 8 positions agree with TRBD2. V lost 5 bases and J lost 4; bases outside the gene matches: 16. Germline V CDR1 and CDR2: MNHEY, SVGEGT. This CDR3 has 17 amino acids. The CDR3: CASSTTVGLVTTYEQYF. The DNA for the CDR3 is TGTGCCAGCAGTACCACAGTGGGACTAGTCACCACTTACGAGCAGTACTTC.

This clonotype showed up just a few times. This chain uses TRBV7-2 with TRBJ2-5; 9 nucleotides agree with TRBD2. V dropped 5 bases and J dropped 0; count of bases not matched to a gene: 7. CDR1 is SGHTA and CDR2 is FQGNSA in the germline V gene. The CDR3 covers 16 residues. The CDR3 nucleotides are TGTGCCAGCAGCACTCTAGCGGGGTTGTACCAAGAGACCCAGTACTTC. Its translation is CASSTLAGLYQETQYF.

This clonotype was found many times. The rearrangement uses TRBV20-1 and TRBJ1-1, with 8 positions matching TRBD1. Germline loops: CDR1 DFQATT, CDR2 SNEGSKA (reference sequence). The CDR3 is 14 residues long. The ends lost 6 bases at V and 1 base at J; junction bases unmatched: 7. DNA of the CDR3: TGCAGTGCCGTTCGCAGGGGGCGGAACACTGAAGCTTTCTTT. Its protein product is CSAVRRGRNTEAFF.

The chain joins TRBV6-6 to TRBJ1-6, with 9 bases identical to TRBD1. The germline V gene encodes CDR1 MNHNY and CDR2 SVGAGI (reference sequence). With 8 bases clipped from V and 7 bases from J, the junction kept 3 bases outside the gene matches. The CDR3 extends over 13 amino acids. The CDR3 DNA sequence: TGTGCCAGCCTCGGACAGGGGAATTCACCCCTCCACTTT. Protein product: CASLGQGNSPLHF.

This clonotype occurred many times. The chain is built from TRBV7-9 and TRBJ1-4; D ambiguous. This CDR3 region has 19 residues. Germline values: CDR1 SEHNR, CDR2 FQNEAQ (reference sequence). Trimming stripped 3 bases from V and 5 bases from J, with 25 bases between. The CDR3 loop reads CASSFVRVVLKGENEKLFF. For the CDR3, the DNA is TGTGCCAGCAGCTTCGTTAGGGTGGTCCTTAAAGGCGAGAATGAAAAACTGTTTTTT.

This clonotype was observed at least ten times. The chain recombines TRBV6-5 with TRBJ2-7; 9 positions match TRBD2. The CDR3 consists of 15 residues. Germline values: CDR1 MNHEY, CDR2 SVGAGI. V was clipped by 5 bases and J by 2 bases; unmatched bases: 7. CDR3 residues: CASSRGGATPYEQYF. CDR3 coding DNA: TGTGCCAGCAGTCGCGGGGGGGCGACACCCTACGAGCAGTACTTC.

This clonotype was observed a handful of times. This rearrangement joins TRBV12-3 or TRBV12-4 to TRBJ1-2, with D unresolved. The V end lost 3 bases, the J end lost 4 bases, and 12 bases lay between the germline ends. This CDR3 has 14 amino acids. CDR3 DNA: TGTGCCAGCAGTTTTTCGGCAGCCGCCTATGGCTACACCTTC. It encodes CASSFSAAAYGYTF.

This clonotype was counted only a few times. The chain joins TRBV6-5 to TRBJ2-1; 9 bases line up with TRBD2. After removal of 7 bases from V and 7 bases from J, the junction contained 14 bases not matched to a gene. The CDR3 contains 16 residues. Looked up from germline, CDR1 is MNHEY and CDR2 is SVGAGI. In DNA form, the CDR3 reads TGTGCCAGCAAAGCGGGGGGCGCCCCCGGGGAAAATGAGCAGTTCTTC. Translation: CASKAGGAPGENEQFF.

This clonotype showed up just a few times. The chain joins TRBV28 to TRBJ1-6; D not resolved. The CDR3 is 16 amino acids. The germline V gene has CDR1 MDHEN and CDR2 SYDVKM. The V gene lost 3 bases and the J gene lost 0 bases, with 9 bases spanning the gap. Here the CDR3 reads CASSLGELSYNSPLHF. CDR3 in DNA: TGTGCCAGCAGTTTGGGCGAGCTCTCCTATAATTCACCCCTCCACTTT.

This clonotype has at least ten counts. The chain joins TRBV5-1 to TRBJ1-4; D gene unclear. Trimming took off 2 bases at V and 0 bases at J, with 5 bases between the two ends. The CDR3 extends over 14 amino acids. From germline, CDR1 is SGHRS and CDR2 YFSETQ. DNA for the CDR3: TGCGCCAGCAGCTTAGGAACAACTAATGAAAAACTGTTTTTT. Translating it yields CASSLGTTNEKLFF.

This chain uses TRBV11-2 with TRBJ2-5; D is ambiguous. The CDR3 runs 15 residues. Germline V CDR1 and CDR2: SGHAT, FQNNGV. V gave up 2 bases and J gave up 8 bases, with 18 bases separating them. The CDR3 bases are TGTGCCAGCAGCTTAACGGGCTCCACCTTCGAAACCCAGTACTTC. Translating gives CASSLTGSTFETQYF.